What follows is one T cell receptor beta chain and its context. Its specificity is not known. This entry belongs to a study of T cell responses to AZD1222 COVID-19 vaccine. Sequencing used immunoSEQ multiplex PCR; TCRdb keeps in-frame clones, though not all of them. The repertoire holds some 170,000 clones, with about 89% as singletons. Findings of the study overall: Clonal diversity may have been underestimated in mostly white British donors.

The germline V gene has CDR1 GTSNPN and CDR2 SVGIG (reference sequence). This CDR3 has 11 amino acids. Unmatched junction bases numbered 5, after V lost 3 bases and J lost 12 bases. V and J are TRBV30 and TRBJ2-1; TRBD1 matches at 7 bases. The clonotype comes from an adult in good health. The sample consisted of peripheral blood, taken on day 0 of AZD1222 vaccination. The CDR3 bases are TGTGCCTGGAGGAAACAGGGGCGGCAGTTCTTC. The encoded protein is CAWRKQGRQFF.